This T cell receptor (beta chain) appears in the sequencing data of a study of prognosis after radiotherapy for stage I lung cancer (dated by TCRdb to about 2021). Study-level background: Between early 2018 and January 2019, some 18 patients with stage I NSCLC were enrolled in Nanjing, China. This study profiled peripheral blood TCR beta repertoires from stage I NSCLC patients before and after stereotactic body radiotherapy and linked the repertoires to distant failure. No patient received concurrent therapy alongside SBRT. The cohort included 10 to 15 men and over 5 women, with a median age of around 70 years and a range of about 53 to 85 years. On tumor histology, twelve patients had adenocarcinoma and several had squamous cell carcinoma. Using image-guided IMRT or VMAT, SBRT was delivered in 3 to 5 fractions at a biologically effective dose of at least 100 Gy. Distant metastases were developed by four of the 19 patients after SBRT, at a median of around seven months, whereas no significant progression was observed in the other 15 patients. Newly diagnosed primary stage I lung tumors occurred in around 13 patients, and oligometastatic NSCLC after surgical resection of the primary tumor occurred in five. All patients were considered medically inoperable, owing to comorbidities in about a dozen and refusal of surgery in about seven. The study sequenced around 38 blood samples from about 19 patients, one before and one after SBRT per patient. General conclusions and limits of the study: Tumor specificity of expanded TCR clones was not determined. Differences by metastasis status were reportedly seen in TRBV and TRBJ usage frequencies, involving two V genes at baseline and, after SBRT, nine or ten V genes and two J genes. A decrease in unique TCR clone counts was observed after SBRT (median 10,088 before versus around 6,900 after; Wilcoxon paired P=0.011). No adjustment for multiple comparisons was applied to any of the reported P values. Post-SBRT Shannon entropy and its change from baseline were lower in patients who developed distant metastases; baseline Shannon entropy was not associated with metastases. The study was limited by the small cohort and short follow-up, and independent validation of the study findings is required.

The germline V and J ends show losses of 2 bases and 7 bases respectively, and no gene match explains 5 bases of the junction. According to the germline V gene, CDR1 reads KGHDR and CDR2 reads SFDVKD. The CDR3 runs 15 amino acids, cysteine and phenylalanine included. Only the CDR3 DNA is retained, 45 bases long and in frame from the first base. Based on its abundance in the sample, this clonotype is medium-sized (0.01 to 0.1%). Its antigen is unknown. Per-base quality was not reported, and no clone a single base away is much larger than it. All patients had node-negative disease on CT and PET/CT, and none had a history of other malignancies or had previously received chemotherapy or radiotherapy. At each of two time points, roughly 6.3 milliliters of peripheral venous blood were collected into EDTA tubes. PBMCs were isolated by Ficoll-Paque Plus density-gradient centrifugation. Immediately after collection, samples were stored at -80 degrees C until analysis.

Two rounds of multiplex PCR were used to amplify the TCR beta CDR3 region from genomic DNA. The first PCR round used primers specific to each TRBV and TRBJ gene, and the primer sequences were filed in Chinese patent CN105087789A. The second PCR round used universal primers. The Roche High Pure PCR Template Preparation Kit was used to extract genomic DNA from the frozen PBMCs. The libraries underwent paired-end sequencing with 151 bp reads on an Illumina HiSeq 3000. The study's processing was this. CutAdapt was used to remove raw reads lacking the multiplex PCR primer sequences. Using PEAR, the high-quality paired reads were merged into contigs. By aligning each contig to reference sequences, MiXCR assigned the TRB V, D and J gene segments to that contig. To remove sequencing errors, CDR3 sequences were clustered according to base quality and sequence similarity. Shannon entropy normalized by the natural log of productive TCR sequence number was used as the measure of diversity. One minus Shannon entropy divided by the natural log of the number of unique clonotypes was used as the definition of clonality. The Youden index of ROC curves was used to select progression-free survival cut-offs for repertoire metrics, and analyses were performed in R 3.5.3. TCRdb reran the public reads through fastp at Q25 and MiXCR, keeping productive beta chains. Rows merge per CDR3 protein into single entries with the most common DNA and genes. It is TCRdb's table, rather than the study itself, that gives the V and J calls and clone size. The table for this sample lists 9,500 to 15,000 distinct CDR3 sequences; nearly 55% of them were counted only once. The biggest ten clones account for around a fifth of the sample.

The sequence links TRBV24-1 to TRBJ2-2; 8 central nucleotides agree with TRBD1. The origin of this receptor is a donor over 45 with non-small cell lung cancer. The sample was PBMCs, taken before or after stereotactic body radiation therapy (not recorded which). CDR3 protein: CATSDSDRAIGELFF. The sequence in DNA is TGTGCCACCAGTGATTCGGACAGGGCGATCGGGGAGCTGTTTTTT.